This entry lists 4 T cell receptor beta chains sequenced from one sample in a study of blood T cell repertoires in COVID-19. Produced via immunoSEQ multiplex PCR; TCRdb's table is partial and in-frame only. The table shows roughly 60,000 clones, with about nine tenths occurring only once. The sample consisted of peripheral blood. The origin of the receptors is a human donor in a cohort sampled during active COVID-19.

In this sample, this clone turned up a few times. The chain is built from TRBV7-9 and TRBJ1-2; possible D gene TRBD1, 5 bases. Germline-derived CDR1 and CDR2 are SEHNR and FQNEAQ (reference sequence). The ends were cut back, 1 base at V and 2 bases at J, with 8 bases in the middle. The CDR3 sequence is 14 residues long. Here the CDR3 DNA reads TGTGCCAGCAGCTTAGGACAGCCAAACTATGGCTACACCTTC. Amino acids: CASSLGQPNYGYTF.

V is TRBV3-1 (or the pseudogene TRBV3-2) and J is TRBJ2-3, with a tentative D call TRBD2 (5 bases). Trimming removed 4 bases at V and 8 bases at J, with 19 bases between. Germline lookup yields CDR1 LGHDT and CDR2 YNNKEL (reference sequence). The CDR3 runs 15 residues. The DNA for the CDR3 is TGTGCCAGCAGCCGTAGTGGGCTAGCCAGCGGTACGCAGTATTTT. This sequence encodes CASSRSGLASGTQYF.

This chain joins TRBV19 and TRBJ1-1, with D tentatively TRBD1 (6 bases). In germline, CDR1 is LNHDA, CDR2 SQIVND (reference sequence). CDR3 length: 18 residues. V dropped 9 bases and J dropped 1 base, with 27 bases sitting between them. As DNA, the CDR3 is TGTGCCAGCCCCCCCCCGCACGGGGGGCGGACGCGGAACACTGAAGCTTTCTTT. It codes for CASPPPHGGRTRNTEAFF. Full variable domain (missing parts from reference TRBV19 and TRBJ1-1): DGGITQSPKYLFRKEGQNVTLSCEQNLNHDAMYWYRQDPGQGLRLIYYSQIVNDFQKGDIAEGYSVSREKKESFPLTVTSAQKNPTAFYLCASPPPHGGRTRNTEAFFGQGTRLTVV.

CDR3 nucleotide sequence: TGCAGCGTTGGGCAGGGGGGTAATGGATATGAGCAGTTCTTC. Encoded protein: CSVGQGGNGYEQFF. The chain is built from TRBV29-1 and TRBJ2-1; the D gene is possibly TRBD1 (7 bases). There are 14 residues in the CDR3. In germline, CDR1 is SQVTM, CDR2 ANQGSEA. The germline V and J ends were trimmed by 4 bases and 8 bases, with 18 bases remaining between them.